These T cell receptor beta chains were read from a single sample in a study of blood T cell repertoires in COVID-19. This table comes from immunoSEQ multiplex PCR, and its TCRdb copy is limited to in-frame clones, with some not included. This table has approximately 220,000 clones, roughly 80% appearing once. What was sequenced was peripheral blood. These receptors were taken from an elderly woman with acute or convalescent COVID-19. CDR3s include the opening cysteine and the closing phenylalanine or tryptophan. A D gene is named only where the DNA matches it firmly. For some rows the clone size is stated as once, few or many, or as a class when expanded; others skip it.

d_gene	v_gene	j_gene	abundance	CDR3aa	CDR3nt
-	TRBV5-4	TRBJ2-3	once	CASSKTGATTDTQYF	TGTGCCAGCAGCAAAACTGGAGCCACGACAGATACGCAGTATTTT
-	TRBV25-1	TRBJ2-3	-	CASSAGVRQYF	TGTGCCAGCAGTGCGGGGGTACGGCAGTATTTT
-	TRBV7-2	TRBJ1-4	once	CASSFNGLAEKLFF	TGTGCCAGCAGCTTCAACGGACTGGCGGAAAAACTGTTTTTT
-	TRBV5-1	TRBJ1-2	-	CASSLAGGDYGYTF	TGCGCCAGCAGCTTGGCTGGGGGCGACTATGGCTACACCTTC
-	TRBV28	TRBJ1-5	once	CASSLGGSNQPQHF	TGTGCCAGCAGTTTGGGGGGGAGCAATCAGCCCCAGCATTTT
-	TRBV3-1/TRBV3-2	TRBJ1-1	-	CASSPDKNTEAFF	TGTGCCAGCAGCCCGGACAAGAACACTGAAGCTTTCTTT
TRBD2	TRBV3-1/TRBV3-2	TRBJ2-7	-	CASSPIGLAGDEQYF	TGTGCCAGCAGCCCAATCGGACTAGCGGGAGACGAGCAGTACTTC
-	TRBV2	TRBJ1-5	-	CASSGGEYSNQPQHF	TGTGCCAGCAGCGGCGGGGAGTATAGCAATCAGCCCCAGCATTTT
TRBD1	TRBV7-2	TRBJ1-4	-	CASSSLGTVNEKLFF	TGTGCCAGCAGCTCGCTAGGGACAGTCAATGAAAAACTGTTTTTT
-	TRBV9	TRBJ1-5	-	CASSVGQNSNQPQHF	TGTGCCAGCAGCGTAGGACAGAATAGCAATCAGCCCCAGCATTTT
-	TRBV3-1/TRBV3-2	TRBJ1-1	-	CASSQASRRNTEAFF	TGTGCCAGCAGCCAAGCAAGCCGGAGGAACACTGAAGCTTTCTTT
-	TRBV5-1	TRBJ1-5	-	CASSFGGDNQPQHF	TGCGCCAGCAGCTTCGGCGGGGACAATCAGCCCCAGCATTTT
-	TRBV5-1	TRBJ2-2	-	CASSLLTGAFLTGELFF	TGCGCCAGCAGCTTGCTAACGGGAGCCTTCCTCACCGGGGAGCTGTTTTTT
-	TRBV7-9	TRBJ1-5	-	CASSPQGSNQPQHF	TGTGCCAGCAGCCCTCAGGGATCCAATCAGCCCCAGCATTTT
TRBD2	TRBV10-3	TRBJ2-5	-	CAISAGGPQETQYF	TGTGCCATCTCGGCGGGAGGGCCCCAGGAGACCCAGTACTTC
TRBD1	TRBV28	TRBJ1-2	-	CASRIPPGQGSGYGYTF	TGTGCCAGCAGAATACCCCCGGGACAGGGTTCTGGCTATGGCTACACCTTC
TRBD1	TRBV11-3	TRBJ2-7	-	CASSREGASEQYF	TGTGCCAGCAGCCGAGAGGGGGCGTCCGAGCAGTACTTC
-	TRBV20-1	TRBJ2-3	-	CSASRLDYDTQYF	TGCAGTGCTAGTAGACTAGATTACGATACGCAGTATTTT
-	TRBV18	TRBJ1-5	-	CASSPEENQPQHF	TGTGCCAGCTCACCAGAAGAGAATCAGCCCCAGCATTTT
-	TRBV7-2	TRBJ1-3	-	CASSQVLSGNTIYF	TGTGCCAGCTCTCAGGTCCTCTCTGGAAACACCATATATTTT
-	TRBV27	TRBJ2-7	many	CASSLGPRGDEQYF	TGTGCCAGCAGTTTAGGTCCCAGGGGAGACGAGCAGTACTTC
-	TRBV19	TRBJ2-7	-	CASSLERHYEQYF	TGTGCCAGTAGTTTAGAAAGACACTACGAGCAGTACTTC
-	TRBV9	TRBJ2-1	-	CASSVAEDSVYNEQFF	TGTGCCAGCAGCGTAGCTGAGGATAGCGTGTACAATGAGCAGTTCTTC
TRBD2	TRBV3-1/TRBV3-2	TRBJ2-1	-	CASSFFSGLADNEQFF	TGTGCCAGCAGCTTCTTCTCGGGACTAGCGGACAATGAGCAGTTCTTC
-	TRBV6-6	TRBJ1-1	-	CASSPRIGQGGDAEAFF	TGTGCCAGCAGTCCACGTATCGGGCAGGGTGGTGACGCTGAAGCTTTCTTT
-	TRBV18	TRBJ2-5	-	CASSPLNQETQYF	TGTGCCAGCTCACCGTTAAACCAAGAGACCCAGTACTTC
-	TRBV10-1	TRBJ2-7	-	CASSEPRRARGLEQYF	TGCGCCAGCAGTGAGCCCCGGAGGGCCCGAGGACTCGAGCAGTACTTC
-	TRBV7-9	TRBJ2-5	-	CASSRTGPLSGRETQYF	TGTGCCAGCAGCCGGACTGGACCCCTATCTGGTCGAGAGACCCAGTACTTC
-	TRBV5-4	TRBJ1-5	-	CASSLAGDQPQHF	TGTGCCAGCAGCTTGGCCGGGGATCAGCCCCAGCATTTT
-	TRBV15	TRBJ2-5	-	CATSRDSGKETQYF	TGTGCCACCAGCAGAGATTCGGGGAAAGAGACCCAGTACTTC
-	TRBV5-1	TRBJ2-7	-	CASSPGTSSYEQYF	TGCGCCAGCAGCCCCGGGACATCATCCTACGAGCAGTACTTC
-	TRBV20-1	TRBJ2-3	-	CSASSGRNTDTQYF	TGCAGTGCTAGTTCAGGGAGGAACACAGATACGCAGTATTTT
-	TRBV19	TRBJ1-3	-	CATDRGAGNTIYF	TGTGCCACCGACCGGGGGGCTGGAAACACCATATATTTT
-	TRBV5-4	TRBJ1-4	-	CASSPESTNEKLFF	TGTGCCAGCAGCCCGGAGAGTACTAATGAAAAACTGTTTTTT
-	TRBV2	TRBJ1-1	few	CASSEGRGNTEAFF	TGTGCCAGCAGTGAGGGCAGGGGGAACACTGAAGCTTTCTTT
-	TRBV6-5	TRBJ1-3	-	CASSYAYSGNTIYF	TGTGCCAGCAGTTACGCGTACTCTGGAAACACCATATATTTT
-	TRBV3-1/TRBV3-2	TRBJ1-5	-	CASSQDRGERPQHF	TGTGCCAGCAGCCAAGATCGGGGGGAGCGGCCCCAGCATTTT
TRBD2	TRBV27	TRBJ2-3	-	CASRRTSGGKDTQYF	TGTGCCAGCAGACGAACTAGCGGGGGTAAAGATACGCAGTATTTT
-	TRBV27	TRBJ1-6	-	CASSWGGRPLHF	TGTGCCAGCAGTTGGGGCGGTCGGCCCCTCCACTTT
TRBD2	TRBV19	TRBJ2-5	-	CASSIVGGGSRETQYF	TGTGCCAGTAGTATAGTTGGCGGGGGGAGTAGAGAGACCCAGTACTTC
-	TRBV20-1	TRBJ1-2	-	CSASLSGYTF	TGCAGTGCTAGTTTATCCGGCTACACCTTC
TRBD1	TRBV28	TRBJ1-1	-	CASSLTRAGGTEAFF	TGTGCCAGCAGTTTAACACGGGCAGGGGGCACTGAAGCTTTCTTT
TRBD1	TRBV5-1	TRBJ2-5	-	CASSTGQGASETQYF	TGCGCCAGCAGCACCGGACAGGGGGCTAGTGAGACCCAGTACTTC
-	TRBV30	TRBJ2-1	-	CAWSVGDSYNEQFF	TGTGCCTGGAGTGTAGGAGACTCCTACAATGAGCAGTTCTTC
TRBD1	TRBV2	TRBJ1-2	few	CASSAIWTGGKDGYTF	TGTGCCAGCAGTGCTATATGGACAGGTGGGAAGGATGGCTACACCTTC
TRBD2	TRBV14	TRBJ2-2	-	CASSQFSGAPANTGELFF	TGTGCCAGCAGCCAATTTAGCGGGGCACCCGCGAACACCGGGGAGCTGTTTTTT
TRBD1	TRBV19	TRBJ2-3	-	CASSPRDSPLSTDTQYF	TGTGCCAGTAGTCCCCGGGACAGCCCACTAAGCACAGATACGCAGTATTTT
TRBD2	TRBV4-1	TRBJ2-1	few	CASSQQRAGVGGNEQFF	TGCGCCAGCAGCCAACAACGAGCGGGAGTTGGAGGGAATGAGCAGTTCTTC
-	TRBV2	TRBJ2-1	once	CASSGGLAPYNEQFF	TGTGCCAGCAGTGGGGGACTCGCCCCCTACAATGAGCAGTTCTTC
-	TRBV6-6	TRBJ2-7	few	CASSKGVGIFEQYF	TGTGCCAGCAGTAAAGGGGTGGGGATTTTCGAGCAGTACTTC
TRBD2	TRBV18	TRBJ2-1	-	CASSPGTSGSSYNEQFF	TGTGCCAGCTCACCCGGGACTAGCGGCAGCTCCTACAATGAGCAGTTCTTC
-	TRBV7-8	TRBJ2-7	-	CASNRDFSYEQYF	TGTGCCAGCAATAGGGACTTCTCCTACGAGCAGTACTTC
TRBD1	TRBV27	TRBJ2-2	-	CASSTTGTVAGELFF	TGTGCCAGCAGTACCACAGGGACAGTCGCCGGGGAGCTGTTTTTT
-	TRBV7-9	TRBJ1-6	-	CASSLDQANSPLHF	TGTGCCAGCAGCTTAGACCAGGCCAATTCACCCCTCCACTTT